This T cell receptor (beta chain) derives from a study of human T cells and chemical hapten exposure (dated by TCRdb to about 2021). Regarding the study in general: For sensitization, 2% DPC in acetone was applied to a 2 cm by 2 cm area of upper inner arm skin. Patients additionally received weekly therapeutic DPC doses to the scalp throughout the roughly 24-week study period. Patch testing was performed on the upper back with Finn chambers containing 0.01% DPC, and the patch tests were scored after 6 days according to International Contact Dermatitis Research Group standards. Alopecia areata with under or over 50% scalp involvement, alopecia totalis and alopecia universalis were represented in the patient cohort, which was mostly female. Libraries were pooled for sequencing, and per-sample TCR yields varied mainly because of small differences in library volumes within the pool. Peripheral blood TCR repertoire changes were tracked in vivo in alopecia patients during primary and secondary sensitization to the hapten diphenylcyclopropenone (DPC). Blood samples were taken from patients before sensitization (week 0) and then at 2, 6 and about 24 weeks after DPC sensitization. Blood for TCR sequencing was provided by twenty-nine alopecia patients at one to four time points (pre-sensitization, 2, 6 and 24 weeks).

Findings and caveats that apply to the study as a whole: The number of PT1 expanded TCRs positively correlated with patch test score, significant at thresholds 8, 16 and 32 but not 4. Alopecia, a presumed autoimmune disease, was present in all patients, so the immune response of the patients might differ from that of healthy individuals. Compared with pre-sensitization or healthy control sets, expanded TCRs formed significantly more large CDR3 similarity clusters, which is consistent with antigen-driven responses. After repeated subsampling, changes were observed in the strength of the expansion versus patch-test correlation and in the threshold at which the correlation became significant. DPC sensitization did not change the number of TCRs with a frequency above 1 in 1000, and there was no evidence of changes in global repertoire structure.

From its cysteine to its phenylalanine, the CDR3 spans 15 amino acids. Kept here is only the CDR3 DNA, which spans 45 bases and is read in frame from base 1. CDR1 and CDR2 (SGHRS, YFSETQ) derive from the germline V gene. The germline V and J ends show losses of 4 bases and 14 bases respectively, and no gene match explains 16 bases of the junction. The time point label, read with the paper, signifies: patch test 3, about 24 weeks after DPC sensitization. Per the publication, the treatment or condition label means: therapeutic diphenylcyclopropenone sensitization with weekly scalp DPC. At each patch-test visit, blood was drawn before the patch test was applied. To be eligible, patients had to be aged 18 to 70, diagnosed with alopecia and judged suitable for DPC therapy, while pregnant patients were excluded. Unfractionated whole blood was collected in Tempus Blood RNA tubes, and total RNA was extracted from that blood.

This clonotype came up a few times. Which antigen it targets is not known. No much larger clone is present one base from it, and per-base qualities are unavailable. Receptor libraries were prepared by RACE. The sequencer was a NextSeq 500. During library preparation, unique molecular identifiers were attached to individual cDNA molecules so that TCRs could be counted in a quantitative, reproducible way. From each blood RNA sample, both TCR alpha and TCR beta chains were sequenced. As for how the authors treated the data: A median of about 87,000 TCRs per sample was observed, with a range of 23,224 to 690,600. The Decombinator software suite was used to annotate V, J and CDR3 in the TCR reads. To make PS versus PT1 abundance plots, every sample was subsampled to the same number of TCRs (28,000). TCRs were defined as expanded if absent before sensitization and observed at least eight times at the 2-week time point. Using fastp at Q25 and MiXCR, TCRdb reprocessed the public reads and kept productive beta chains. Each record represents a unique CDR3 protein, reported with the most common genes and DNA among its rows. These V and J calls derive from TCRdb rather than the authors' analysis. Within this sample are 190,000 or so distinct CDR3 sequences, with more than 20% of them counted one time only. The ten largest clones add up to 2% to 2.5% of the sample.

This sequence uses TRBV5-1 and TRBJ1-4, with 8 bases matching TRBD1. The input for sequencing was whole blood, taken in connection with sensitization to the hapten diphenylcyclopropenone (DPC). The TCR sequence derives from a woman between 40 and 50 years old with alopecia areata. Some clones in this sample may be carry-over from other donors' samples. DNA sequence: TGCGCCAGCAGCCCGGACAGGGACAGCAAGAGGATTCTGTTTTTT. The translation is CASSPDRDSKRILFF.